This entry features one T cell receptor beta chain sequence. The table came from immunoSEQ multiplex PCR; TCRdb's copy has only in-frame clones and leaves some out. The top ten clones hold 0.25% of a sample with about 83,000 clones, 90% to 95% of them seen once. The data stem from a study of technical replicates of blood from a few donors. The CDR3 runs 12 residues. The V gene end was trimmed by 2 bases and the J gene end by 9 bases; junction bases not matched to a gene: 4. Germline CDR1 reads SGHNT; CDR2 reads YYREEE (reference sequence). Sequenced: T cells isolated from PBMCs. The genes are TRBV5-4 and TRBJ1-1; 7 bases fit TRBD1. The receptor's source is a human donor in good health. The CDR3 nucleotides read TGTGCCAGCAGCTTTGAGGGGGCGCAAGCTTTCTTT. Translation: CASSFEGAQAFF.